The TCR beta chain under discussion was sequenced for a study of tumor and adjacent non-tumor tissue in lung cancer. The template was RNA from unsorted bulk tissue. A modified ARM-PCR protocol with three rounds of nested PCR amplified TCRbeta. TCRdb passed the multiplex PCR reads through MiXCR, listing each CDR3 protein once. The table records 200,000 or so distinct CDR3 sequences, 71% of them present only once. This clonotype was counted only a few times. V was cut by 5 bases and J by 1 base, with 15 bases left in between. This CDR3 has 15 amino acids. Germline lookup yields CDR1 DFQATT and CDR2 SNEGSKA (reference sequence).

Sequencing was performed on lung tumor tissue. The receptor's source is a man between 60 and 70 years old with non-small cell lung cancer. V usage is TRBV20-1 and J usage is TRBJ2-4, with D possibly matching TRBD2 (6 bases). The CDR3 loop is CSAEPFGGAKNIQYF. The CDR3 DNA sequence: TGCAGTGCTGAGCCATTTGGGGGGGCCAAAAACATTCAGTACTTC.